This T cell receptor beta chain stems from a study of CD8+ T cells in alopecia areata. Turning to the study itself: Those patients who were treated received oral tofacitinib, which was given at 5 to 10 mg twice daily for moderate-to-severe alopecia areata. Overall study findings and caveats: Besides other cells, scalp samples also yield sequences of resident alphabeta T cells from normal skin. The study found higher clonality in lesional than normal scalp, especially in alopecia totalis/universalis.

Treatment in this sample: oral pan-JAK inhibitor, 5-10 mg twice daily. Alopecia areata patients provided lesional scalp punch biopsies and peripheral blood. This clone was detected only a few times. What it recognizes is unknown. Extraction and reverse transcription of RNA yielded cDNA as the sequencing template. Sequencing used immunoSEQ multiplex PCR; TCRdb keeps in-frame clones, though not all of them. This sample carries fewer than 200,000 clones, roughly 61% of them seen once, and the ten largest clones take around an eighth. Specimen: CD8+ T cells sorted from blood, collected at week 24, from a patient treated with tofacitinib. This receptor was obtained from a human donor with alopecia areata.

DNA for the CDR3: TGCAGCGGGGGGGGAGAGACCCAGTACTTC. This encodes CSGGGETQYF. This chain uses TRBV29-1 with TRBJ2-5; 7 nucleotides line up with TRBD2. The CDR3 loop spans 10 amino acids. J was trimmed by 4 bases and V by 7 bases; bases with no gene match: 0. Germline assignment: CDR1 SQVTM and CDR2 ANQGSEA.